The clone carrying this T cell receptor (beta chain) was picked up a small number of times. Its cognate antigen is unknown. Libraries were prepared by immunoSEQ multiplex PCR; TCRdb keeps only in-frame clonotypes and omits some of them. The repertoire holds about 37,000 clones, just over 75% seen once, with around 15% in the top ten. Each patient experienced a relapse that followed autologous stem cell transplantation, and brentuximab vedotin exposure varied. There are 13 residues in the CDR3. CDR1 is MNHEY, CDR2 SMNVEV, per germline (reference sequence). The V end lost 3 bases, the J end lost 6 bases, and 11 bases lay between the germline ends. This sample was included in a study of PD-1 blockade in classical Hodgkin lymphoma. Study results and caveats: A significant rise in TCR diversity by C4D1 was seen for CD4+ but not CD8+ cells. Complete responders entered with baseline diversity on par with newly diagnosed patients, the results showed.

This sample comprised peripheral blood mononuclear cells (PBMCs), obtained before the second cycle of nivolumab. The sequence was collected from a human donor with classical Hodgkin lymphoma. The chain joins TRBV27 to TRBJ1-1; D is ambiguous. CDR3 sequence (DNA): TGTGCCAGCAGTTTCTGGGAGGGTGCTGAAGCTTTCTTT. Amino acids: CASSFWEGAEAFF.